The 27 T cell receptor beta chains presented below share a single source sample, sequenced in a study of neurological immune-mediated disorders. Indicated time point: longitudinal time-point 2. TCRdb independently ran MiXCR on the 5' RACE reads; one entry per CDR3 protein. Of over 55,000 distinct CDR3 sequences in the sample, around 10% were seen once. Sequencing input: PBMCs. These receptors came from a man aged 30 to 45 in good health.

This clonotype showed up many times. This chain uses TRBV5-1 with TRBJ2-1; 10 nucleotides align to TRBD2. This CDR3 spans 18 amino acids. V lost 5 bases to trimming and J lost 9 bases; unmatched junction nucleotides: 20. Per germline, CDR1 SGHRS and CDR2 YFSETQ. The DNA of the CDR3 is TGCGCCAGCAGTTCTGGGGGTAGCGGGAGGCCTGGGTTCAGTGAGCAGTTCTTC. Protein: CASSSGGSGRPGFSEQFF.

This clonotype was observed many times. The chain recombines TRBV6-5 with TRBJ2-3, with D perhaps matching TRBD1 or TRBD2 (5 bases each). The CDR3 spans 16 residues. Deletions cut 1 base from V and 7 bases from J, with 18 bases between. The germline V gene has CDR1 MNHEY and CDR2 SVGAGI. The CDR3: CASSYLDPTGRHTQYF. The CDR3 nucleotides read TGTGCCAGCAGTTACTTAGACCCAACGGGGCGTCATACGCAGTATTTT.

This clonotype was detected many times. The CDR3 loop reads CASLRLAGNYEQYF. Written as DNA, the CDR3 is TGTGCCAGCCTTCGACTAGCGGGGAACTACGAGCAGTACTTC. The J gene is TRBJ2-7, the V gene TRBV27; TRBD2 aligns across 11 bases. Germline loops: CDR1 MNHEY, CDR2 SMNVEV (reference sequence). The CDR3 runs to 14 residues. J lost 3 bases, V lost 8 bases, and 6 bases had no gene match.

This chain connects TRBV30 to TRBJ1-6; D call uncertain. The germline V gene has CDR1 GTSNPN and CDR2 SVGIG (reference sequence). V lost 7 bases to trimming and J lost 6 bases, with 13 bases between them. This CDR3 contains 13 residues. This chain's CDR3 is CAYLYNLNSPLHF. CDR3 coding DNA: TGTGCCTACCTATACAATCTTAATTCACCCCTCCACTTT.

The table lists this clonotype with many counts. Here the CDR3 DNA reads TGCAGTGCTAGCCCAGCGGGAGTGCCCGGGGAGCTGTTTTTT. As protein: CSASPAGVPGELFF. The chain joins TRBV20-1 to TRBJ2-2, with TRBD2 matching 8 bases. The J segment lost 6 bases and the V segment lost 3 bases, leaving 6 bases of the junction unmatched. The CDR3 contains 14 residues. Germline V gene data show CDR1 as DFQATT and CDR2 as SNEGSKA (reference sequence).

This clonotype was detected a few times. This chain joins TRBV7-9 and TRBJ1-1; D remains unclear. The CDR3 runs 15 residues. V shed 5 bases and J shed 1 base, with 14 bases lying between them. CDR1 and CDR2 from the germline V gene are SEHNR and FQNEAQ (reference sequence). The CDR3 region has the DNA TGTGCCAGCAGCCTCCACCTCACAGCGAACACTGAAGCTTTCTTT. Translated, it gives CASSLHLTANTEAFF. The entire variable domain, with the rest obtained from reference TRBV7-9 and TRBJ1-1, is as follows: DTGVSQNPRHKITKRGQNVTFRCDPISEHNRLYWYRQTLGQGPEFLTYFQNEAQLEKSRLLSDRFSAERPKGSFSTLEIQRTEQGDSAMYLCASSLHLTANTEAFFGQGTRLTVV.

This clonotype was observed many times. The V call is TRBV4-1, the J call TRBJ1-5, with D possibly TRBD1 on 6 matching bases. Trimming took 3 bases from V and 6 from J, leaving 18 bases between them. The CDR3 is made up of 16 amino acids. The germline gives CDR1 MGHRA, CDR2 YSYEKL. This chain's CDR3 is CASSQEGGRAVQPQHF. As DNA, the CDR3 is TGCGCCAGCAGCCAGGAGGGGGGGAGGGCTGTTCAGCCCCAGCATTTT.

V gene TRBV27 combines with J gene TRBJ2-7, with no clear D. Germline V gene lookup returns CDR1 MNHEY and CDR2 SMNVEV (reference sequence). CDR3 length equals 13 residues. Trimming took off 3 bases at V and 3 bases at J, with 9 bases between the two ends. The CDR3 nucleotides are TGTGCCAGCAGTTTTCAATGGCTCTACGAGCAGTACTTC. Translation gives CASSFQWLYEQYF.

This clonotype was observed many times. The chain combines TRBV13 with TRBJ1-3; maybe TRBD1 (6 bases). There are 15 residues in the CDR3. Trimming left V 1 base short and J 1 base short, with 8 bases between. Germline-derived CDR1 and CDR2 are PRHDT and FYEKMQ (reference sequence). CDR3 DNA sequence: TGTGCCAGCAGCTTAGCGGGGGCGTCTGGAAACACCATATATTTT. Its protein is CASSLAGASGNTIYF.

Ten or more counts support this clonotype. The chain combines TRBV7-2 with TRBJ2-3; D is unresolved. The CDR3 covers 14 residues. The V end was cut by 1 base, the J end by 1 base, with 6 bases between. The V gene's germline CDR1 is SGHTA and CDR2 FQGNSA. CDR3 bases: TGTGCCAGCAGCTTAGATCCTGGCACAGATACGCAGTATTTT. Its translation is CASSLDPGTDTQYF.

This clonotype was found many times. The rearrangement joins TRBV7-8 to TRBJ2-7; 9 bases are shared with TRBD2. The CDR3 extends over 18 amino acids. V was pared by 5 bases and J by 5 bases, with 19 bases of the junction left unmatched. Per the germline V gene, CDR1 is SGHVS and CDR2 is FQNEAQ. The DNA of the CDR3 is TGTGCCAGCAGCCCCCGGACTGTAGCGGGAGCGGGGGGAAACGAGCAGTACTTC. It specifies CASSPRTVAGAGGNEQYF.

This clonotype occurred many times. In nucleotides, the CDR3 is TGCGCCAGCAGTGATACCGGACTAGCGGATTCAGATACGCAGTATTTT. It codes for CASSDTGLADSDTQYF. The V call is TRBV10-2, the J call TRBJ2-3; the match to TRBD2 covers 10 bases. Germline-derived CDR1 and CDR2 are WSHSY and SAAADI. CDR3 length: 16 amino acids. V was clipped by 3 bases and J by 4 bases; unmatched bases: 7.

The CDR3 DNA is TGTGCCACCAATCAAGCGGGACTCGCAGATACGCAGTATTTT. Protein sequence: CATNQAGLADTQYF. The chain carries TRBV24-1 and TRBJ2-3; 7 bases are a match to TRBD2. The CDR3 loop spans 14 amino acids. Germline loops: CDR1 KGHDR, CDR2 SFDVKD. J lost 4 bases, V lost 8 bases, and 8 bases had no gene match.

This clonotype was detected many times. This chain links TRBV6-2 or TRBV6-3 with TRBJ2-5; 7 bases match TRBD2. CDR3 size: 14 residues. CDR1 is MNHEY, CDR2 SVGEGT, per germline. J lost 5 bases, V lost 7 bases, and 10 bases had no gene match. As DNA, the CDR3 is TGTGCCAGCAAAAGCGGGGCAAACGTTGAGACCCAGTACTTC. Translating gives CASKSGANVETQYF.

This clonotype has a count of ten or more. The V call is TRBV5-1, the J call TRBJ2-1; 12 nucleotides agree with TRBD2. The germline V gene encodes CDR1 SGHRS and CDR2 YFSETQ. Germline trimming cut 2 bases from V and 8 bases from J; bases unmatched to any gene: 8. The CDR3 runs 16 residues. The CDR3 sequence is CASSLRTSGNLDEQFF. The CDR3 DNA sequence: TGCGCCAGCAGCTTACGGACTAGCGGGAATCTAGATGAGCAGTTCTTC.

This clonotype was observed many times. V usage is TRBV20-1 and J usage is TRBJ2-7, with D possibly being TRBD2 (6 bases). From germline, CDR1 is DFQATT and CDR2 SNEGSKA (reference sequence). There are 14 residues in the CDR3. Trimming took 0 bases from V and 3 from J, leaving 12 bases between them. The CDR3 bases are TGCAGTGCTAGAGATCTTGGCGGGGACTACGAGCAGTACTTC. It encodes CSARDLGGDYEQYF.

This clonotype was found many times. The chain carries TRBV3-1 and TRBJ2-2, with D possibly TRBD2 on 6 matching bases. This CDR3 has 15 residues. V dropped 2 bases and J dropped 7 bases, with 14 bases sitting between them. CDR1 is LGHDT, CDR2 YNNKEL, per germline (reference sequence). Here the CDR3 reads CASSQRLGVGGELFF. The CDR3 DNA reads as TGTGCCAGCAGCCAAAGACTAGGGGTGGGCGGGGAGCTGTTTTTT.

This clonotype was detected ten times or more. This chain's CDR3 is CASSLVRGPGELFF. The DNA of the CDR3 is TGTGCCAGCAGCTTAGTTAGGGGGCCCGGGGAGCTGTTTTTT. The gene calls are TRBV11-2 and TRBJ2-2; 7 bases align to TRBD1. CDR1 and CDR2 from the germline V gene are SGHAT and FQNNGV. J gave up 6 bases and V 1 base, and 2 bases lay outside the gene matches. This CDR3 has 14 residues.

The sample holds many counts of this clonotype. The DNA for the CDR3 is TGCGCCAGCAGCTTGTCGCAGAGCACAGATACGCAGTATTTT. This sequence encodes CASSLSQSTDTQYF. This rearrangement joins TRBV5-1 to TRBJ2-3; D remains ambiguous. The CDR3 covers 14 residues. Germline CDR1 and CDR2: SGHRS and YFSETQ. Trimming left V 1 base short and J 0 bases short, with 6 bases between. The whole variable domain, filled in from reference TRBV5-1 and TRBJ2-3, reads KAGVTQTPRYLIKTRGQQVTLSCSPISGHRSVSWYQQTPGQGLQFLFEYFSETQRNKGNFPGRFSGRQFSNSRSEMNVSTLELGDSALYLCASSLSQSTDTQYFGPGTRLTVL.

This clonotype has ten or more counts. The genes are TRBV5-1 and TRBJ2-5, with a tentative D call TRBD2 (5 bases). Germline CDR1 is SGHRS and CDR2 is YFSETQ. CDR3 length equals 15 residues. Trimming cost V 5 bases and J 1 base, with 15 bases left between them. In DNA, the CDR3 is TGCGCCAGCAGTCGATCCCATAGCGTCCAAGAGACCCAGTACTTC. Its protein product is CASSRSHSVQETQYF.

This clonotype was counted many times. The chain is built from TRBV3-1 and TRBJ1-3; D is possibly TRBD1 (6 bases). V was trimmed by 7 bases and J by 2 bases, leaving 9 bases between them. Germline V gene sequence: CDR1 LGHDT, CDR2 YNNKEL (reference sequence). This CDR3 comprises 13 residues. The CDR3: CASNRATGNTIYF. The CDR3 DNA is TGTGCCAGCAACAGGGCTACTGGAAACACCATATATTTT.

Many counts were recorded for this clonotype. DNA of the CDR3: TGTGCCAGCAGCTTAGCAGGGGGCCGGGAAAAACTGTTTTTT. This codes for CASSLAGGREKLFF. The chain uses TRBV7-6 and TRBJ1-4, with TRBD1 identical over 7 bases. Germline-derived CDR1 and CDR2 are SGHVS and FNYEAQ. The CDR3 covers 14 residues. Trimming removed 0 bases from V and 8 bases from J; junction bases left unmatched: 3.

In its sample, this clonotype was seen a few times. V gene TRBV12-5 combines with J gene TRBJ1-1; D is possibly TRBD1 (5 bases). The CDR3 runs to 15 residues. With 6 bases removed from V and 1 base from J, the gap between germline ends came to 15 bases. Germline CDR1 is LGHNT and CDR2 is FRNRAP. CDR3 amino acids: CASGSTGRQNTEAFF. CDR3 DNA sequence: TGTGCTAGTGGAAGCACGGGACGTCAGAACACTGAAGCTTTCTTT. Full variable domain (missing parts from reference TRBV12-5 and TRBJ1-1): DARVTQTPRHKVTEMGQEVTMRCQPILGHNTVFWYRQTMMQGLELLAYFRNRAPLDDSGMPKDRFSAEMPDATLATLKIQPSEPRDSAVYFCASGSTGRQNTEAFFGQGTRLTVV.

Only a few counts were recorded for this clonotype. J is TRBJ1-5 and V is TRBV20-1, with 9 bases identical to TRBD1. The junction had 5 bases not matched to a gene; V was cut back by 4 bases and J by 4 bases. This CDR3 contains 14 residues. Germline V gene sequence: CDR1 DFQATT, CDR2 SNEGSKA (reference sequence). The CDR3 reads CSAKGQGGNQPQHF. CDR3 DNA sequence: TGCAGTGCTAAGGGACAGGGAGGGAATCAGCCCCAGCATTTT.

This clonotype was observed at least ten times. The J gene is TRBJ1-2, the V gene TRBV4-1, with 7 bases matching TRBD1. The CDR3 extends over 16 amino acids. Trimming cost V 0 bases and J 1 base; bases outside gene matches: 5. The V gene's germline CDR1 is MGHRA and CDR2 YSYEKL. The CDR3 region has the DNA TGCGCCAGCAGCCAAGAATCCCAGGGGGATAACTATGGCTACACCTTC. Protein: CASSQESQGDNYGYTF.

This clonotype was seen repeatedly, ten times or more. V and J are TRBV12-3 or TRBV12-4 and TRBJ2-1; 7 nucleotides align to TRBD1. The CDR3 sequence is 13 residues long. The V gene end was trimmed by 6 bases and the J gene end by 4 bases; junction bases not matched to a gene: 3. CDR3 sequence: CASSRDSYNEQFF. CDR3 sequence (DNA): TGTGCCAGCAGCCGGGACAGTTACAATGAGCAGTTCTTC.

This clonotype was recorded many times. The chain has TRBV20-1 and TRBJ2-2; 9 nucleotides align to TRBD2. The CDR3 sequence is 14 residues long. J gave up 7 bases and V 3 bases, and 6 bases lay outside the gene matches. Germline loops: CDR1 DFQATT, CDR2 SNEGSKA (reference sequence). CDR3 sequence: CSASSGSGIGELFF. The DNA of the CDR3 is TGCAGTGCTAGTAGCGGGAGCGGCATCGGGGAGCTGTTTTTT.